What follows are 32 T cell receptor beta chains derived from one specimen sequenced in a study of T cell repertoires in cytomegalovirus infection. TCRdb fed the reads into MiXCR, producing one record per CDR3 protein. Here the sample spans some 240,000 distinct CDR3 sequences, approximately 17% being singletons. The sequenced sample was CD8+ T cells from PBMCs. The receptors were sampled from a human donor in good health (CMV status not recorded). Some clones in this sample may be carry-over from other donors' samples.

This clonotype was recorded at least ten times. V and J are TRBV6-1 and TRBJ2-7; D is undetermined. Trimming removed 3 bases from V and 5 bases from J, with 11 bases in between. The CDR3 is made up of 13 amino acids. In germline, CDR1 is MNHNS, CDR2 SASEGT. CDR3 residues: CASSDGWADEQYF. The CDR3 DNA reads TGTGCCAGCAGTGACGGGTGGGCCGACGAGCAGTACTTC.

V is TRBV6-5 and J is TRBJ2-5; TRBD2 matches 9 bases. The trim removed 4 bases at V and 1 base at J, leaving 13 bases unmatched. This CDR3 contains 18 residues. Germline V gives CDR1 MNHEY, CDR2 SVGAGI. The CDR3 here is CASSLWMGLAGSQETQYF. The CDR3 coding sequence is TGTGCCAGCAGTTTATGGATGGGGCTAGCGGGGAGCCAAGAGACCCAGTACTTC.

Worth noting for this clonotype: This could be a read error, since a much larger clone is one nucleotide away. V usage is TRBV7-9 and J usage is TRBJ2-7; D is ambiguous. The CDR3 spans 14 residues. CDR1 SEHNR and CDR2 FQNEAQ come from the germline V gene (reference sequence). Here the CDR3 reads CASNLVGTAYEQYF. The DNA of the CDR3 is TGTGCCAGCAACTTAGTAGGTACGGCCTACGAGCAGTACTTC.

The chain links TRBV4-2 to TRBJ1-5; D call uncertain. Germline V lookup: CDR1 LGHNA, CDR2 YNFKEQ. The CDR3 extends over 13 amino acids. V dropped 0 bases and J dropped 5 bases, with 5 bases sitting between them. As DNA, the CDR3 is TGTGCCAGCAGCCAAGATCTGGATCAGCCCCAGCATTTT. Amino acids: CASSQDLDQPQHF.

The chain joins TRBV6-8 to TRBJ2-2; D remains unclear. The CDR3 totals 12 residues. The V and J ends lost 1 base and 6 bases respectively, with 3 bases between them. CDR1 is MNHGY, CDR2 SAAAGT, per germline. The CDR3 sequence is CASSYWSGELFF. DNA of the CDR3: TGTGCCAGCAGTTACTGGTCCGGGGAGCTGTTTTTT.

V usage is TRBV6-5 and J usage is TRBJ2-3; D ambiguous. The germline V gene has CDR1 MNHEY and CDR2 SVGAGI. Trimming pared 6 bases from V and 1 base from J, leaving 20 bases between. The CDR3 runs 17 residues. CDR3 nucleotides: TGTGCCAGCAGAGGAACGCCGGGTCGTTCAGGCACAGATACGCAGTATTTT. Its protein product is CASRGTPGRSGTDTQYF.

This clonotype showed up many times. This rearrangement joins TRBV7-8 to TRBJ1-2; 10 bases are a match to TRBD1. The germline V gene encodes CDR1 SGHVS and CDR2 FQNEAQ. The V gene end was trimmed by 0 bases and the J gene end by 3 bases; junction bases not matched to a gene: 1. The CDR3 contains 15 residues. CDR3 bases: TGTGCCAGCAGCTTAGCGGGACAGGGGCACTATGGCTACACCTTC. This encodes CASSLAGQGHYGYTF.

CDR3 in amino acids: CASSVGTVSQETQYF. The CDR3 coding sequence is TGTGCCAGCAGCGTAGGGACAGTTTCACAAGAGACCCAGTACTTC. This chain uses TRBV9 with TRBJ2-5; TRBD1 might be the D (6 bases). The CDR3 is 15 amino acids. The V and J ends lost 0 bases and 2 bases respectively, with 11 bases between them. The germline V gene encodes CDR1 SGDLS and CDR2 YYNGEE.

At least ten counts were recorded for this clonotype. The V call is TRBV7-2, the J call TRBJ2-3, with a weak D call TRBD1 (6 bases). Trimming took off 1 base at V and 4 bases at J, with 12 bases between the two ends. The CDR3 has 15 residues. CDR1 SGHTA and CDR2 FQGNSA come from the germline V gene. This chain's CDR3 is CASSLGWGRPDTQYF. CDR3 bases: TGTGCCAGCAGCTTAGGGTGGGGGCGGCCAGATACGCAGTATTTT.

V gene TRBV4-1 combines with J gene TRBJ2-2; D call uncertain. V was cut by 3 bases and J by 3 bases, with 8 bases left in between. CDR1 MGHRA and CDR2 YSYEKL come from the germline V gene. The CDR3 sequence is 14 residues long. The CDR3 DNA sequence: TGCGCCAGCAGCCAGAACGACTACACCGGGGAGCTGTTTTTT. This encodes CASSQNDYTGELFF.

This clonotype was seen only a few times. CDR3 region: CASSLNSAGGLTDTQYF. CDR3 nucleotide sequence: TGTGCCAGCAGCTTAAACTCCGCGGGGGGTCTGACAGATACGCAGTATTTT. The genes are TRBV7-9 and TRBJ2-3, with 8 positions matching TRBD2. Trimming took 2 bases from V and 3 from J; bases not matched to a gene: 10. This CDR3 is built from 17 residues. Germline-derived CDR1 and CDR2 are SEHNR and FQNEAQ (reference sequence).

This clonotype was found many times. DNA of the CDR3: TGTGCCAGCAGTTTGGGACAGGGTTTCGCCATTCAGTACTTC. Protein: CASSLGQGFAIQYF. The chain combines TRBV28 with TRBJ2-4, with TRBD1 matching over 9 bases. The CDR3 consists of 14 residues. V lost 3 bases to trimming and J lost 9 bases; unmatched junction nucleotides: 6. The germline V gene has CDR1 MDHEN and CDR2 SYDVKM.

This clonotype was detected a few times. CDR3 in amino acids: CASSFWKSYEQYF. The DNA for the CDR3 is TGTGCCAGCAGTTTTTGGAAATCCTACGAGCAGTACTTC. The V call is TRBV12-3 or TRBV12-4, the J call TRBJ2-7; D gene unclear. V lost 3 bases to trimming and J lost 1 base, with 7 bases between them. This CDR3 region has 13 residues.

In its sample, this clonotype was seen once. Given a much more abundant clone one base away, this may be a read error. The chain's CDR3 is CSVRGLAGGTANTEELFF. The DNA for the CDR3 is TGCAGCGTCCGCGGACTAGCGGGGGGAACCGCGAACACCGAGGAGCTGTTTTTT. This chain links TRBV29-1 with TRBJ2-2; 14 positions agree with TRBD2. Germline CDR1 and CDR2: SQVTM and ANQGSEA. This CDR3 has 18 amino acids.

This clonotype was seen repeatedly, ten times or more. The chain links TRBV7-9 to TRBJ2-1, with D maybe TRBD2 (5 bases). In germline, CDR1 is SEHNR, CDR2 FQNEAQ (reference sequence). Between the trimmed V and J ends, which lost 1 base and 5 bases, there was a span of 12 bases. The CDR3 sequence is 15 residues long. In DNA, the CDR3 is TGTGCCAGCAGCTTAGGACTAATGGCGGACAATGAGCAGTTCTTC. It is translated as CASSLGLMADNEQFF.

This clonotype was seen many times. The V and J genes are TRBV7-2 and TRBJ2-3; the match to TRBD2 covers 14 bases. The V gene end was trimmed by 1 base and the J gene end by 2 bases; junction bases not matched to a gene: 14. CDR1 and CDR2 (germline): SGHTA, FQGNSA. This CDR3 comprises 21 residues. DNA for the CDR3: TGTGCCAGCAGCTTAGAGTGGGAGACTAGCGGGGGGGTCCGTAACACAGATACGCAGTATTTT. Protein product: CASSLEWETSGGVRNTDTQYF.

This clonotype was recorded many times. The V gene is TRBV7-2, the J gene TRBJ1-3, with TRBD1 matching over 11 bases. Looked up from germline, CDR1 is SGHTA and CDR2 is FQGNSA. The trim removed 2 bases at V and 5 bases at J, leaving 5 bases unmatched. This CDR3 contains 16 residues. CDR3 nucleotide sequence: TGTGCCAGCAGCTTACGGGGGACAGGGGGTAGAAACACCATATATTTT. Residues: CASSLRGTGGRNTIYF.

The rearrangement uses TRBV7-9 and TRBJ2-1, with D possibly being TRBD1 (6 bases). V was shortened by 4 bases and J by 4 bases, with 14 bases between the two germline ends. The CDR3 totals 15 residues. The germline gives CDR1 SEHNR, CDR2 FQNEAQ (reference sequence). The CDR3 region is CASSSGRDTYNEQFF. Written as DNA, the CDR3 is TGTGCCAGCAGCTCCGGCCGGGACACATACAATGAGCAGTTCTTC.

Comment on this clonotype: One junction end disagrees with the germline gene, perhaps due to a read error. V is TRBV27 and J is TRBJ1-1; D perhaps matches TRBD1 (6 bases). Germline V gives CDR1 MNHEY, CDR2 SMNVEV (reference sequence). The CDR3 totals 14 residues. CDR3 residues: CASSFTGLNPEAFF. Written as DNA, the CDR3 is TGTGCCAGCAGTTTTACAGGGTTGAACCCTGAAGCTTTCTTT.

This clonotype was counted only a few times. This chain joins TRBV24-1 and TRBJ2-5; unclear D gene. Germline-derived CDR1 and CDR2 are KGHDR and SFDVKD. The V and J ends lost 6 bases and 1 base respectively, with 11 bases between them. This CDR3 has 14 amino acids. CDR3 DNA: TGTGCCACCAGTACCGCTTCGTCCCAAGAGACCCAGTACTTC. Amino acids: CATSTASSQETQYF.

As for this clonotype: The junction departs from germline at one end; a sequencing error may be responsible. This chain links TRBV7-9 with TRBJ2-3; 8 positions agree with TRBD2. Looked up from germline, CDR1 is SEHNR and CDR2 is FQNEAQ (reference sequence). The CDR3 extends over 16 amino acids. The CDR3 sequence: CVSSPGGGLEADTQYF. In DNA form, the CDR3 reads TGTGTCAGCAGCCCCGGGGGGGGGCTAGAAGCAGATACGCAGTATTTT.

The chain uses TRBV6-2 or TRBV6-3 and TRBJ2-7; 7 bases are a match to TRBD1. The V and J ends lost 6 bases and 2 bases, in that order; junction bases with no gene match: 13. CDR1 is MNHEY and CDR2 is SVGEGT in the germline V gene. This CDR3 has 16 amino acids. The CDR3 protein is CASSYTTGDSTYEQYF. CDR3 bases: TGTGCCAGCAGCTATACGACTGGGGACAGTACCTACGAGCAGTACTTC.

The chain carries TRBV14 and TRBJ2-3, with TRBD2 as a possible D gene (5 bases). Deletions cut 5 bases from V and 6 bases from J, with 12 bases between. Germline CDR1 SGHDN, CDR2 FVKESK. CDR3 length equals 13 residues. CDR3 in DNA: TGTGCCAGCAGCTTTCAAACGGGGGATACGCAGTATTTT. Amino acid sequence: CASSFQTGDTQYF.

This clonotype was seen a few times. This chain links TRBV6-2 or TRBV6-3 with TRBJ1-2; the D is unclear. The CDR3 covers 13 residues. V was pared by 6 bases and J by 4 bases, with 12 bases between. From germline, CDR1 is MNHEY and CDR2 SVGEGT. The CDR3 sequence: CASRDRTGYGYTF. In DNA form, the CDR3 reads TGTGCCAGCAGGGACCGTACGGGCTATGGCTACACCTTC.

This clonotype occurred many times. This sequence joins TRBV7-2 and TRBJ1-5; 9 nucleotides align to TRBD1. V was pared by 1 base and J by 3 bases, with 4 bases of the junction left unmatched. Germline CDR1 SGHTA, CDR2 FQGNSA. This CDR3 contains 16 residues. The CDR3 region is CASSLDGQGINQPQHF. Here the CDR3 DNA reads TGTGCCAGCAGCTTAGACGGACAGGGGATCAATCAGCCCCAGCATTTT.

This clonotype was picked up many times. This rearrangement joins TRBV11-2 to TRBJ2-1; TRBD1 matches at 9 bases. The J segment lost 3 bases and the V segment lost 7 bases, leaving 7 bases of the junction unmatched. Germline lookup yields CDR1 SGHAT and CDR2 FQNNGV. The CDR3 extends over 15 amino acids. CDR3 sequence reads: CASNPTGGNYNEQFF. CDR3 nucleotides: TGTGCCAGCAACCCTACAGGGGGCAACTACAATGAGCAGTTCTTC.

This clonotype was observed a few times. The V gene is TRBV2, the J gene TRBJ2-5; D may be TRBD2 (6 bases). The germline gives CDR1 SNHLY, CDR2 FYNNEI. This CDR3 is built from 15 residues. V lost 1 base and J lost 2, with 11 bases in between. This CDR3 reads CASSEGGVEQETQYF. CDR3 bases: TGTGCCAGCAGTGAAGGGGGGGTTGAACAAGAGACCCAGTACTTC.

This clonotype was picked up many times. CDR3 DNA sequence: TGTGCCAGCAGCTTAGGATGGGGTCAGCCCCAGCATTTT. Translating it yields CASSLGWGQPQHF. The J gene is TRBJ1-5, the V gene TRBV5-4; D gene uncertain. Germline-derived CDR1 and CDR2 are SGHNT and YYREEE (reference sequence). This CDR3 has 13 amino acids. V lost 2 bases and J lost 6, with 9 bases in between.

The J gene is TRBJ1-2, the V gene TRBV4-1; D is perhaps TRBD1 (6 bases). Germline lookup yields CDR1 MGHRA and CDR2 YSYEKL. V was clipped by 0 bases and J by 5 bases, with 16 bases between them. The CDR3 loop spans 16 amino acids. The CDR3 loop reads CASSQDHRANFYGYTF. The CDR3 DNA follows: TGCGCCAGCAGCCAAGACCACAGGGCAAATTTTTATGGCTACACCTTC.

The rearrangement joins TRBV7-6 to TRBJ2-3; D might be TRBD1 (6 bases). This CDR3 comprises 16 residues. Germline V gene lookup returns CDR1 SGHVS and CDR2 FNYEAQ. V gave up 2 bases and J gave up 13 bases, with 25 bases separating them. CDR3 loop: CASSLTGPYSTDTKYF. The CDR3 coding sequence is TGTGCCAGCAGCTTAACAGGGCCCTATAGCACAGATACAAAGTATTTT.

This clonotype was picked up a small number of times. This rearrangement joins TRBV7-9 to TRBJ2-7; D is unresolved. Germline CDR1 is SEHNR and CDR2 is FQNEAQ (reference sequence). V was clipped by 3 bases and J by 0 bases, with 9 bases between them. The CDR3 is 14 residues long. CDR3 sequence (DNA): TGTGCCAGCAGCTTGGGCTCGGACTCCTACGAGCAGTACTTC. Amino acids: CASSLGSDSYEQYF.

This clonotype was observed a handful of times. The J gene is TRBJ2-5, the V gene TRBV6-6, with D hard to call. This CDR3 has 14 residues. Trimming took off 7 bases at V and 2 bases at J, with 14 bases between the two ends. CDR1 is MNHNY and CDR2 is SVGAGI in the germline V gene (reference sequence). In nucleotides, the CDR3 is TGTGCCAGCACTGAGTGGCCGGAGCAAGAGACCCAGTACTTC. Its translation: CASTEWPEQETQYF.